These 23 T cell receptor beta chains were all obtained from the same sample, sequenced in a study of OX40 agonist ivuxolimab in advanced cancers. Clones were sequenced by immunoSEQ multiplex PCR, and TCRdb holds only the in-frame ones, with some missing. Here the sample spans 45,000 to 70,000 clones, 85% to 90% being singletons. The starting material was CD4+ or CD8+ T cells sorted from blood, obtained in a trial of the OX40 agonist ivuxolimab. The origin of the receptors is an adult with an advanced solid tumor such as melanoma, head and neck, liver or kidney cancer.

This clone was picked up a small number of times. The chain has TRBV9 and TRBJ1-4; tentatively, D is TRBD1 (5 bases). CDR3 size: 15 residues. Trimming pared 0 bases from V and 7 bases from J, leaving 13 bases between. The germline V gene encodes CDR1 SGDLS and CDR2 YYNGEE. The CDR3 nucleotides read TGTGCCAGCAGCGTAGTCACGGGGGGTATTGAAAAACTGTTTTTT. Its protein is CASSVVTGGIEKLFF.

This sequence joins TRBV5-6 and TRBJ1-1, with 8 bases identical to TRBD1. V trimming: 5 bases; J trimming: 3 bases; junction bases outside the gene matches: 3. Germline V gene sequence: CDR1 SGHDT, CDR2 YYEEEE. CDR3 length equals 13 residues. In DNA, the CDR3 is TGTGCCAGCAGATACAGGGGGGACACTGAAGCTTTCTTT. Translation: CASRYRGDTEAFF.

V usage is TRBV7-2 and J usage is TRBJ1-4, with a tentative D call TRBD1 (6 bases). This CDR3 has 18 residues. The germline CDR1 and CDR2 sequences are SGHTA and FQGNSA. The ends were cut back, 2 bases at V and 7 bases at J, with 23 bases in the middle. The CDR3 loop is CASSLWAGPTGNREKLFF. The CDR3 nucleotides read TGTGCCAGCAGCTTATGGGCGGGGCCCACAGGGAATCGTGAAAAACTGTTTTTT.

The chain links TRBV2 to TRBJ2-1; TRBD2 might be the D (6 bases). Trimming took 4 bases from V and 6 from J, leaving 22 bases between them. Germline-derived CDR1 and CDR2 are SNHLY and FYNNEI. This CDR3 is 17 amino acids long. As DNA, the CDR3 is TGTGCCAGCAGTGTAGGGTTAGGAGCGTACGGGGGCAATGAGCAGTTCTTC. Protein sequence: CASSVGLGAYGGNEQFF.

This clone is judged medium-sized (0.01 to 0.1%). This chain joins TRBV20-1 and TRBJ1-2; tentatively, D is TRBD1 (6 bases). This CDR3 has 11 residues. Per the germline V gene, CDR1 is DFQATT and CDR2 is SNEGSKA (reference sequence). Trimming shortened V by 4 bases and J by 8 bases, and 11 bases separated the two germline ends. CDR3 loop: CSATGAGGYTF. The CDR3 region has the DNA TGCAGTGCTACAGGGGCTGGCGGCTACACCTTC.

The chain combines TRBV30 with TRBJ1-1, with D unclear. CDR1 is GTSNPN and CDR2 is SVGIG in the germline V gene (reference sequence). This CDR3 has 13 amino acids. V lost 5 bases and J 0 bases, leaving 10 bases between the germline ends. The CDR3 sequence: CAWAILLNTEAFF. The CDR3 DNA sequence: TGTGCCTGGGCCATTTTACTGAACACTGAAGCTTTCTTT.

This sequence joins TRBV7-9 and TRBJ1-1; no clear D. V was pared by 4 bases and J by 8 bases, with 14 bases between. The CDR3 is 13 residues long. From germline, CDR1 is SEHNR and CDR2 FQNEAQ (reference sequence). For the CDR3, the DNA is TGTGCCAGCAGCTCGCTTGGGCGGACCGAAGCTTTCTTT. Translating gives CASSSLGRTEAFF. Full variable domain (missing parts from reference TRBV7-9 and TRBJ1-1): DTGVSQNPRHKITKRGQNVTFRCDPISEHNRLYWYRQTLGQGPEFLTYFQNEAQLEKSRLLSDRFSAERPKGSFSTLEIQRTEQGDSAMYLCASSSLGRTEAFFGQGTRLTVV.

The chain links TRBV4-2 to TRBJ2-7, with D unclear. This CDR3 is built from 14 residues. In germline, CDR1 is LGHNA, CDR2 YNFKEQ. V was trimmed by 0 bases and J by 4 bases, leaving 10 bases between them. The CDR3 loop is CASSQDNSLYEQYF. The CDR3 DNA sequence: TGTGCCAGCAGCCAAGATAATTCACTTTACGAGCAGTACTTC.

In DNA form, the CDR3 reads TGTGCCAGCAGTTATAAGTTCGACTCCCTCTACAATGAGCAGTTCTTC. This translates into CASSYKFDSLYNEQFF. The chain couples TRBV6-5 to TRBJ2-1; no definite D call. V was trimmed by 3 bases and J by 3 bases, leaving 15 bases between them. The CDR3 has 16 amino acids. The germline V gene has CDR1 MNHEY and CDR2 SVGAGI.

CDR3 nucleotides: TGTGCCAGCAGCTTACGTGGACAGGGGGCGCCCACTGAAGCTTTCTTT. It yields the protein CASSLRGQGAPTEAFF. The chain employs TRBV7-2 and TRBJ1-1; 11 positions agree with TRBD1. This CDR3 region has 16 residues. V shed 2 bases and J 4 bases; nucleotides not matched to a gene: 6. CDR1 is SGHTA and CDR2 is FQGNSA in the germline V gene.

The chain has TRBV7-2 and TRBJ1-1; no reliable D call. Between the trimmed V and J ends, which lost 1 base and 4 bases, there was a span of 13 bases. Germline V gene lookup returns CDR1 SGHTA and CDR2 FQGNSA. The CDR3 contains 15 residues. CDR3 sequence reads: CASSLGGWAGTEAFF. CDR3 coding DNA: TGTGCCAGCAGCTTAGGAGGATGGGCGGGCACTGAAGCTTTCTTT.

The rearrangement links TRBV11-2 to TRBJ2-1; D call uncertain. This CDR3 has 11 residues. V lost 2 bases to trimming and J lost 6 bases, with 2 bases between them. Looked up from germline, CDR1 is SGHAT and CDR2 is FQNNGV. The DNA for the CDR3 is TGTGCCAGCAGCTTACCCAATGAGCAGTTCTTC. Its protein product is CASSLPNEQFF.

J is TRBJ1-1 and V is TRBV19; possibly TRBD1 for D (6 bases). This CDR3 contains 14 residues. Germline V gene data show CDR1 as LNHDA and CDR2 as SQIVND (reference sequence). Deletions cut 6 bases from V and 1 base from J, with 12 bases between. The CDR3 DNA follows: TGTGCCAGTAGAAGGGACACGAGGAACACTGAAGCTTTCTTT. This encodes CASRRDTRNTEAFF.

The CDR3 sequence is CASRNGASSGNTIYF. CDR3 sequence (DNA): TGTGCCAGTCGGAACGGCGCTTCGTCTGGAAACACCATATATTTT. This sequence joins TRBV6-5 and TRBJ1-3; D unclear. The CDR3 has 15 residues. The germline V and J ends were trimmed by 9 bases and 1 base, with 16 bases remaining between them. Germline values: CDR1 MNHEY, CDR2 SVGAGI.

On this clone: One junction end does not reproduce the germline sequence, and a read error may be involved. Other DNA sequences in the sample encode the same CDR3. The J gene is TRBJ1-6, the V gene TRBV5-4; D may be TRBD1 (5 bases). Germline V gives CDR1 SGHNT, CDR2 YYREEE (reference sequence). The CDR3 covers 17 residues. CDR3 residues: CASSFGGTSSYNSPLHF. CDR3 nucleotide sequence: TGTGCCAGCAGCTTTGGGGGTACAAGCTCCTATAATTCACCCCTCCACTTC. The variable domain in full, completed from reference TRBV5-4 and TRBJ1-6, reads ETGVTQSPTHLIKTRGQQVTLRCSSQSGHNTVSWYQQALGQGPQFIFQYYREEENGRGNFPPRFSGLQFPNYSSELNVNALELDDSALYLCASSFGGTSSYNSPLHFGNGTRLTVT.

This chain connects TRBV6-5 to TRBJ2-7; D possibly corresponds to TRBD1 (5 bases). Trimming shortened V by 5 bases and J by 4 bases, and 9 bases separated the two germline ends. Germline CDR1 MNHEY, CDR2 SVGAGI. The CDR3 covers 12 residues. The CDR3 DNA sequence: TGTGCCAGCAGTCGCGACAGATACGAGCAGTACTTC. It specifies CASSRDRYEQYF.

V usage is TRBV27 and J usage is TRBJ1-2; TRBD1 aligns across 9 bases. The CDR3 is made up of 18 amino acids. V gave up 6 bases and J gave up 1 base; unmatched junction bases: 15. Germline CDR1 MNHEY, CDR2 SMNVEV (reference sequence). For the CDR3, the DNA is TGTGCCAGCAGAGGGACAGGGACCCGGTACAGGAATAACTATGGCTACACCTTC. Its translation: CASRGTGTRYRNNYGYTF.

The chain uses TRBV5-6 and TRBJ1-4, with TRBD1 as a possible D gene (6 bases). V lost 3 bases to trimming and J lost 4 bases, with 10 bases between them. The CDR3 extends over 14 amino acids. The germline V gene encodes CDR1 SGHDT and CDR2 YYEEEE. CDR3 in amino acids: CASSWGTLNEKLFF. CDR3 nucleotide sequence: TGTGCCAGCAGCTGGGGGACACTTAATGAAAAACTGTTTTTT.

The chain uses TRBV15 and TRBJ2-5, with a tentative D call TRBD1 (5 bases). The CDR3 contains 15 residues. Trimming shortened V by 4 bases and J by 4 bases, and 16 bases separated the two germline ends. CDR1 and CDR2 from the germline V gene are LNHNV and YYDKDF (reference sequence). The CDR3 DNA reads TGTGCCACCAGCATTACGATCAGGGATGTAGAGACCCAGTACTTC. Amino acid sequence: CATSITIRDVETQYF.

This clone was seen just once. The gene calls are TRBV4-2 and TRBJ2-1; TRBD2 matches at 14 bases. This CDR3 is built from 18 residues. CDR1 is LGHNA, CDR2 YNFKEQ, per germline. After removal of 5 bases from V and 0 bases from J, the junction contained 6 bases not matched to a gene. CDR3 loop: CASSFGTSGGSSYNEQFF. As DNA, the CDR3 is TGTGCCAGCAGCTTCGGGACTAGCGGGGGTAGCTCCTACAATGAGCAGTTCTTC.

V gene TRBV5-1 combines with J gene TRBJ2-1; 9 positions match TRBD2. The CDR3 runs 14 residues. From germline, CDR1 is SGHRS and CDR2 YFSETQ. The V and J ends lost 3 bases and 5 bases, in that order; junction bases with no gene match: 3. DNA of the CDR3: TGCGCCAGCAGCTCGGGACTAGCCCACAATGAGCAGTTCTTC. Its translation: CASSSGLAHNEQFF.

In this sample, this clone turned up once. The rearrangement joins TRBV5-1 to TRBJ2-5; the match to TRBD2 covers 12 bases. The CDR3 totals 20 residues. The V and J ends lost 2 bases and 7 bases, in that order; junction bases with no gene match: 21. Per germline, CDR1 SGHRS and CDR2 YFSETQ. The CDR3 nucleotides read TGCGCCAGCAGCTTAAATCCCGGGCCTAGCGGGGGGGGCCAGGCGGGGACCCAGTACTTC. Encoded protein: CASSLNPGPSGGGQAGTQYF. Full variable domain (outside the CDR3, taken from reference TRBV5-1 and TRBJ2-5): KAGVTQTPRYLIKTRGQQVTLSCSPISGHRSVSWYQQTPGQGLQFLFEYFSETQRNKGNFPGRFSGRQFSNSRSEMNVSTLELGDSALYLCASSLNPGPSGGGQAGTQYFGPGTRLLVL.

The rearrangement uses TRBV29-1 and TRBJ2-5; D perhaps matches TRBD2 (7 bases). V shed 0 bases and J shed 5 bases, with 19 bases lying between them. Germline V gene lookup returns CDR1 SQVTM and CDR2 ANQGSEA. There are 16 residues in the CDR3. CDR3 DNA sequence: TGCAGCGTTGAAGATGGGCTGGGGGGGGGCGGGGAGACCCAGTACTTC. It specifies CSVEDGLGGGGETQYF. Variable domain in full (rest from reference TRBV29-1 and TRBJ2-5): SAVISQKPSRDICQRGTSLTIQCQVDSQVTMMFWYRQQPGQSLTLIATANQGSEATYESGFVIDKFPISRPNLTFSTLTVSNMSPEDSSIYLCSVEDGLGGGGETQYFGPGTRLLVL.